This T cell receptor beta chain is drawn from a study of T-cell memory formation after mild COVID-19. On the study more broadly: Largely, TCR clusters stayed within a single donor. Study-wide points: Specificity for SARS-CoV-2 was not confirmed among the second-wave clones peaking on day 37. Pre-infection memory contained some responding clones, which suggested that cross-reactive memory had joined.

The sample holds a few counts of this clonotype. Its antigen is not identified. Trimming cost V 5 bases and J 5 bases; bases outside gene matches: 11. Germline V CDR1 and CDR2: MNHEY, SVGAGI. The length of the CDR3 is 17 residues. TCRdb ran MiXCR on the 5' RACE reads and lists one entry per CDR3 protein. The table shows hundreds of thousands of distinct CDR3 sequences, with roughly 13% occurring only once. Sequencing input: PBMCs or a T cell subset sorted from them (not recorded which). J is TRBJ2-3 and V is TRBV6-5; TRBD2 matches 12 bases. The sequence derives from a man aged 18 to 30 who had mild COVID-19 (a few samples of this study predate the infection). Cell type and time point are not known. In DNA form, the CDR3 reads TGTGCCAGCAGTCAAAGGGGCCTAGCGGGGGGGGGAGATACGCAGTATTTT. Translated: CASSQRGLAGGGDTQYF.